The clone carrying this TCR beta chain has a handful of counts. Original methodology: Reference gene primer amplification in the assay estimated nucleated cell counts. Here immunoSEQ multiplex PCR was the method, and the copy in TCRdb shows in-frame clones only, minus some. D and trimming come from the DNA, and the V and J calls and clone size come from that table. This table has under 200,000 clones, about 82% appearing once. This sample was included in a study of blood T cell repertoires in COVID-19. Study overall: The cDNA or gDNA used as material had been derived from T cells, B-cell-depleted T cells, or PBMCs.

Per germline, CDR1 LNHDA and CDR2 SQIVND (reference sequence). The CDR3 is made up of 15 amino acids. Between the trimmed V and J ends, which lost 3 bases and 4 bases, there was a span of 15 bases. The origin of this receptor is a middle-aged man with acute COVID-19. The sample taken for sequencing was PBMCs or T cells enriched from blood (not recorded which). The V call is TRBV19, the J call TRBJ1-1; TRBD1 is a possible D gene (6 bases). The CDR3 region is CASSIGGPGSTEAFF. In nucleotides, the CDR3 is TGTGCCAGTAGTATTGGGGGCCCGGGGAGCACTGAAGCTTTCTTT.